Below are 25 T cell receptor beta chains sequenced from a single sample in a study of human T cells and chemical hapten exposure. Documented time point: pre-sensitization, week 0. Treatment here: therapeutic diphenylcyclopropenone sensitization with weekly scalp DPC. TCRdb called the RACE reads again in MiXCR, with one record for every CDR3 protein. The repertoire includes approximately 260,000 distinct CDR3 sequences, approximately 8% of them detected once, and 1.2% sits in the top ten. Sample: whole blood, taken in connection with sensitization to the hapten diphenylcyclopropenone (DPC). The receptors here all came from a man younger than 35 with alopecia areata. Some clones in this sample may be carry-over from other donors' samples.

There are a few counts of this clonotype. DNA of the CDR3: TGTGCCAGCAGCTTAAGGAGAGGAAACACCATATATTTT. It codes for CASSLRRGNTIYF. J is TRBJ1-3 and V is TRBV7-2; D not resolved. CDR1 is SGHTA and CDR2 is FQGNSA in the germline V gene. The CDR3 has 13 residues. The V and J ends lost 2 bases and 4 bases respectively, with 6 bases between them.

The chain employs TRBV7-2 and TRBJ2-7; 8 bases are shared with TRBD1. V dropped 5 bases and J dropped 4; count of bases not matched to a gene: 7. The CDR3 extends over 14 amino acids. CDR1 and CDR2 from the germline V gene are SGHTA and FQGNSA. As DNA, the CDR3 is TGTGCCAGCAGCGAACGGACAGGGAGGTACGAGCAGTACTTC. Its translation: CASSERTGRYEQYF.

This clonotype has a handful of counts. The gene calls are TRBV6-2 or TRBV6-3 and TRBJ1-5; D uncertain. V lost 2 bases and J lost 0, with 8 bases in between. The CDR3 has 15 amino acids. Germline CDR1 MNHEY, CDR2 SVGEGT. CDR3 sequence reads: CASSYIRASNQPQHF. The CDR3 region has the DNA TGTGCCAGCAGTTACATTCGGGCTAGCAATCAGCCCCAGCATTTT.

This clonotype was seen a handful of times. V and J are TRBV27 and TRBJ2-7; TRBD2 is a possible D gene (7 bases). The CDR3 is 15 amino acids. Germline loops: CDR1 MNHEY, CDR2 SMNVEV (reference sequence). Trimming cost V 3 bases and J 7 bases, with 19 bases left between them. The CDR3 protein is CASSLGRGAHGEQYF. CDR3 DNA sequence: TGTGCCAGCAGTTTGGGTCGGGGGGCCCATGGGGAGCAGTACTTC.

Note on this clonotype: A much larger clone lies one base from this, so it may be a read error. CDR3: CASSLAPVSIYGYTF. CDR3 coding DNA: TGTGCCAGCAGCTTGGCCCCAGTATCTATCTATGGCTACACCTTC. The genes are TRBV5-5 and TRBJ1-2; D gene ambiguous. Germline V gene lookup returns CDR1 SGHKS and CDR2 YYEKEE (reference sequence). With 0 bases removed from V and 4 bases from J, the gap between germline ends came to 13 bases. The CDR3 loop spans 15 amino acids.

This clonotype was counted a few times. The chain has TRBV7-8 and TRBJ2-6; 8 nucleotides align to TRBD1. The CDR3 consists of 19 residues. Germline CDR1 reads SGHVS; CDR2 reads FQNEAQ. J gave up 1 base and V 5 bases, and 13 bases lay outside the gene matches. The CDR3 DNA reads as TGTGCCAGCAGCGCCCCGGCGGGACAGGTCCTTTCTGGGGCCAACGTCCTGACTTTC. Translating it yields CASSAPAGQVLSGANVLTF. Complete variable domain (other parts from reference TRBV7-8 and TRBJ2-6): GAGVSQSPRYKVAKRGQDVALRCDPISGHVSLFWYQQALGQGPEFLTYFQNEAQLDKSGLPSDRFFAERPEGSVSTLKIQRTQQEDSAVYLCASSAPAGQVLSGANVLTFGAGSRLTVL.

This clonotype has at least ten counts. The CDR3 region has the DNA TGCAGTGCTAGAGTTTTATTCCAGGGGCAGAGCTCCTACAATGAGCAGTTCTTC. It is translated as CSARVLFQGQSSYNEQFF. This chain joins TRBV20-1 and TRBJ2-1; D possibly corresponds to TRBD1 (6 bases). The germline V gene has CDR1 DFQATT and CDR2 SNEGSKA (reference sequence). This CDR3 is 18 amino acids long. Trimming stripped 1 base from V and 0 bases from J, with 19 bases between.

The rearrangement links TRBV7-9 to TRBJ1-5; the match to TRBD1 covers 9 bases. After removal of 1 base from V and 3 bases from J, the junction contained 7 bases not matched to a gene. This CDR3 is built from 17 residues. Germline V CDR1 and CDR2: SEHNR, FQNEAQ (reference sequence). In nucleotides, the CDR3 is TGTGCCAGCAGCTTAGGAGGACAGGGGACCTACAATCAGCCCCAGCATTTT. This encodes CASSLGGQGTYNQPQHF.

In its sample, this clonotype was seen a few times. The chain links TRBV11-2 to TRBJ2-1; 8 bases are shared with TRBD2. Germline CDR1 SGHAT, CDR2 FQNNGV. This CDR3 is built from 15 residues. Losses at the gene ends were 6 bases for V and 6 bases for J; bases not matched to a gene: 10. The CDR3 nucleotides are TGTGCCAGCAGGCCTATCGGGAGGGTGACCAATGAGCAGTTCTTC. It is translated as CASRPIGRVTNEQFF.

The chain is built from TRBV7-9 and TRBJ1-2; D is undetermined. V was shortened by 3 bases and J by 2 bases, with 10 bases between the two germline ends. The CDR3 has 14 residues. The germline CDR1 and CDR2 sequences are SEHNR and FQNEAQ (reference sequence). DNA for the CDR3: TGTGCCAGCAGCTTTTCCGGAGCGAACTATGGCTACACCTTC. Translated, it gives CASSFSGANYGYTF.

The J gene is TRBJ2-3, the V gene TRBV9; D is undetermined. This CDR3 has 16 amino acids. Trimming shortened V by 3 bases and J by 0 bases, and 14 bases separated the two germline ends. CDR1 is SGDLS, CDR2 YYNGEE, per germline. The CDR3 loop reads CASSALSMSSTDTQYF. CDR3 in DNA: TGTGCCAGCAGCGCACTATCCATGTCTAGCACAGATACGCAGTATTTT.

This clonotype was observed at least ten times. V usage is TRBV3-1 and J usage is TRBJ1-4, with D possibly matching TRBD1 (5 bases). The CDR3 has 16 residues. CDR1 is LGHDT and CDR2 is YNNKEL in the germline V gene (reference sequence). V lost 0 bases, J lost 5 bases, and 13 bases lay in between. The CDR3, as DNA: TGTGCCAGCAGCCAAGATTGGGGACGAGGGAATGAAAAACTGTTTTTT. This translates into CASSQDWGRGNEKLFF. Together with reference TRBV3-1 and TRBJ1-4, the CDR3 gives the full variable domain: DTAVSQTPKYLVTQMGNDKSIKCEQNLGHDTMYWYKQDSKKFLKIMFSYNNKELIINETVPNRFSPKSPDKAHLNLHINSLELGDSAVYFCASSQDWGRGNEKLFFGSGTQLSVL.

There are a few counts of this clonotype. The chain has TRBV4-3 and TRBJ2-1; 14 bases are a match to TRBD2. The J segment lost 11 bases and the V segment lost 3 bases, leaving 3 bases of the junction unmatched. CDR3 size: 14 residues. CDR1 and CDR2 from the germline V gene are LGHNA and YSLEER. Here the CDR3 reads CASSHGLAGGKQFF. In nucleotides, the CDR3 is TGCGCCAGCAGCCACGGACTAGCGGGGGGCAAGCAGTTCTTC.

This chain uses TRBV7-6 with TRBJ1-5; D might be TRBD1 (5 bases). CDR1 is SGHVS and CDR2 is FNYEAQ in the germline V gene. The CDR3 consists of 18 residues. Deletions cut 1 base from V and 9 bases from J, with 25 bases between. CDR3 nucleotide sequence: TGTGCCAGCAGCTTAGACATAAAGCCGGGACCGAGAATTCTGCCCCAGCATTTT. Its protein is CASSLDIKPGPRILPQHF.

This clonotype was detected ten times or more. The genes are TRBV7-8 and TRBJ1-4; D unresolved. The CDR3 has 13 amino acids. The V end lost 5 bases, the J end lost 3 bases, and 7 bases lay between the germline ends. CDR1 SGHVS and CDR2 FQNEAQ come from the germline V gene. For the CDR3, the DNA is TGTGCCAGCAGCCCCCACCCTAATGAAAAACTGTTTTTT. Its protein product is CASSPHPNEKLFF.

This CDR3 reads CASSQDRGREHTEAFF. The DNA for the CDR3 is TGCGCCAGCAGCCAAGATAGGGGCAGGGAGCACACTGAAGCTTTCTTT. This sequence joins TRBV4-1 and TRBJ1-1; a possible D gene is TRBD1 (5 bases). Trimming pared 0 bases from V and 3 bases from J, leaving 14 bases between. Per germline, CDR1 MGHRA and CDR2 YSYEKL. The CDR3 is 16 residues long.

This clonotype showed up many times. The chain links TRBV5-1 to TRBJ1-3; D ambiguous. Between the trimmed V and J ends, which lost 5 bases and 0 bases, there was a span of 9 bases. The CDR3 runs 14 residues. In germline, CDR1 is SGHRS, CDR2 YFSETQ. CDR3 sequence: CASRNLSSGNTIYF. The CDR3 bases are TGCGCCAGCAGGAACTTAAGCTCTGGAAACACCATATATTTT.

This clonotype was detected a few times. The chain uses TRBV27 and TRBJ1-1; D unresolved. Germline V gene data show CDR1 as MNHEY and CDR2 as SMNVEV (reference sequence). The CDR3 runs to 14 residues. Trimming pared 6 bases from V and 0 bases from J, leaving 11 bases between. This CDR3 reads CASSGSQLNTEAFF. The CDR3 nucleotides read TGTGCCAGCAGCGGGAGTCAGTTGAACACTGAAGCTTTCTTT.

This clonotype was detected many times. The rearrangement links TRBV9 to TRBJ2-2, with D possibly being TRBD1 (6 bases). The CDR3 runs 16 residues. The germline V gene encodes CDR1 SGDLS and CDR2 YYNGEE. Between the trimmed V and J ends, which lost 4 bases and 0 bases, there was a span of 13 bases. The CDR3 region is CASSYGQNTNTGELFF. CDR3 DNA sequence: TGTGCCAGCAGCTACGGACAGAACACGAACACCGGGGAGCTGTTTTTT. The full variable domain, rest sourced from reference TRBV9 and TRBJ2-2, is DSGVTQTPKHLITATGQRVTLRCSPRSGDLSVYWYQQSLDQGLQFLIQYYNGEERAKGNILERFSAQQFPDLHSELNLSSLELGDSALYFCASSYGQNTNTGELFFGEGSRLTVL.

This clonotype was detected only a few times. The chain recombines TRBV29-1 with TRBJ2-3; the D gene could be TRBD1 or TRBD2 (5 bases each). The V and J ends lost 1 base and 4 bases respectively, with 21 bases between them. Germline-derived CDR1 and CDR2 are SQVTM and ANQGSEA. The CDR3 has 17 amino acids. The CDR3 reads CSVEALGENRKADTQYF. The DNA of the CDR3 is TGCAGCGTTGAAGCGTTGGGGGAAAATCGAAAGGCAGATACGCAGTATTTT.

This clonotype was counted at least ten times. V and J are TRBV4-3 and TRBJ1-2; 8 bases align to TRBD1. V was clipped by 0 bases and J by 6 bases; unmatched bases: 9. The CDR3 is 16 amino acids. Germline assignment: CDR1 LGHNA and CDR2 YSLEER. CDR3 sequence reads: CASSQEATGAGHGYTF. CDR3 DNA: TGCGCCAGCAGCCAAGAAGCGACAGGGGCAGGTCATGGCTACACCTTC.

The CDR3 nucleotides are TGTGCCAGCAGCTCCGGGACTAGCGGGCGCAATGAGCAGTTCTTC. Its translation is CASSSGTSGRNEQFF. The chain has TRBV11-2 and TRBJ2-1; 12 bases fit TRBD2. Trimming removed 4 bases from V and 6 bases from J; junction bases left unmatched: 4. The CDR3 covers 15 residues. The germline V gene has CDR1 SGHAT and CDR2 FQNNGV.

This clonotype was recorded many times. The V and J genes are TRBV29-1 and TRBJ1-2; the D is unclear. Germline assignment: CDR1 SQVTM and CDR2 ANQGSEA. The CDR3 is 12 amino acids. The V and J ends lost 3 bases and 3 bases respectively, with 8 bases between them. Written as DNA, the CDR3 is TGCAGCGTTGAGGTTGGTGACTATGGCTACACCTTC. This codes for CSVEVGDYGYTF.

In its sample, this clonotype was seen a few times. The chain has TRBV24-1 and TRBJ2-1, with D perhaps matching TRBD1 or TRBD2 (5 bases each). V lost 0 bases and J lost 1, with 6 bases in between. Germline CDR1 and CDR2: KGHDR and SFDVKD. The CDR3 totals 15 residues. The CDR3 loop reads CATSDLWGSYNEQFF. The CDR3 region has the DNA TGTGCCACCAGTGATTTGTGGGGGTCCTACAATGAGCAGTTCTTC.

This clonotype appeared a few times. The chain carries TRBV2 and TRBJ1-5; TRBD1 matches at 8 bases. In germline, CDR1 is SNHLY, CDR2 FYNNEI. Trimming at V came to 5 bases and at J to 7 bases, leaving 13 bases not matched to a gene. The CDR3 sequence is 16 residues long. CDR3 sequence (DNA): TGTGCCAGCAGTACATCCGGGACAGGTCGCATCCAGCCCCAGCATTTT. Encoded protein: CASSTSGTGRIQPQHF. Based on the CDR3 plus reference TRBV2 and TRBJ1-5, the full variable domain is EPEVTQTPSHQVTQMGQEVILRCVPISNHLYFYWYRQILGQKVEFLVSFYNNEISEKSEIFDDQFSVERPDGSNFTLKIRSTKLEDSAMYFCASSTSGTGRIQPQHFGDGTRLSIL.